What follows are 20 T cell receptor beta chains derived from one specimen sequenced in a study of cytotoxic CD8 clonotypes in ibrutinib-treated CLL. Using immunoSEQ multiplex PCR, the repertoire was profiled, and TCRdb retains in-frame clones only, with some absent. The sample lists 35,000 to 45,000 clones; 55% to 75% were seen once. The sequencing here drew on PBMCs, taken after 12 months of ibrutinib treatment. The receptors derive from a human donor with chronic lymphocytic leukemia.

This CDR3 reads CASSADSNYGYTF. The CDR3 DNA reads TGTGCCAGCAGTGCGGACAGTAACTATGGCTACACCTTC. This chain uses TRBV2 with TRBJ1-2, with D possibly matching TRBD1 (6 bases). V was trimmed by 4 bases and J by 1 base, leaving 7 bases between them. The CDR3 length is 13 residues. Germline assignment: CDR1 SNHLY and CDR2 FYNNEI.

The chain carries TRBV7-2 and TRBJ1-3; 9 bases are a match to TRBD1. Trimming removed 5 bases from V and 9 bases from J; junction bases left unmatched: 5. The length of the CDR3 is 13 residues. The germline V gene encodes CDR1 SGHTA and CDR2 FQGNSA. CDR3 DNA sequence: TGTGCCAGCAGCCCAGGGACAGGGTCCACCATATATTTT. It specifies CASSPGTGSTIYF.

The rearrangement uses TRBV19 and TRBJ2-5; D may be TRBD1 or TRBD2 (5 bases each). Germline V gene lookup returns CDR1 LNHDA and CDR2 SQIVND (reference sequence). This CDR3 contains 13 residues. V lost 7 bases and J 1 base, leaving 10 bases between the germline ends. The CDR3 region is CASNRDGQETQYF. CDR3 nucleotides: TGTGCCAGTAACCGGGACGGCCAAGAGACCCAGTACTTC.

V and J are TRBV7-9 and TRBJ2-7; D unclear. Germline loops: CDR1 SEHNR, CDR2 FQNEAQ (reference sequence). The V end was cut by 5 bases, the J end by 4 bases, with 12 bases between. The CDR3 is 13 residues long. The CDR3 DNA follows: TGTGCCAGCAGCCCCAGCACCGGATACGAGCAGTACTTC. It is translated as CASSPSTGYEQYF.

The J gene is TRBJ1-2, the V gene TRBV11-2; a possible D gene is TRBD1 (6 bases). The CDR3 covers 17 residues. In germline, CDR1 is SGHAT, CDR2 FQNNGV. The germline V and J ends were trimmed by 0 bases and 6 bases, with 20 bases remaining between them. CDR3 amino acids: CASSLDLSGSGEHGYTF. In DNA, the CDR3 is TGTGCCAGCAGCTTAGATCTAAGTGGGTCAGGGGAACATGGCTACACCTTC.

This chain joins TRBV11-1 and TRBJ2-3; D may correspond to TRBD1 or TRBD2 (6 bases each). The CDR3 runs to 17 residues. The germline CDR1 and CDR2 sequences are SGHAT and FQDESV (reference sequence). V was cut by 1 base and J by 3 bases, with 17 bases left in between. CDR3 DNA sequence: TGTGCCAGCAGCTTAGAGGCAGGGGACTGGTGGACAGATACGCAGTATTTT. Protein sequence: CASSLEAGDWWTDTQYF.

This clone was observed a few times. The rearrangement joins TRBV5-8 to TRBJ2-7, with D perhaps TRBD1 (6 bases). Germline V gives CDR1 SGHTS, CDR2 YDEGEE. The CDR3 has 15 amino acids. V was cut by 4 bases and J by 3 bases, with 17 bases left in between. CDR3 in amino acids: CASSPGQRSNYEQYF. CDR3 sequence (DNA): TGTGCCAGCAGCCCCGGACAGCGGTCTAACTACGAGCAGTACTTC.

DNA for the CDR3: TGTGCCAGCTCACCAAATGCAGGGGGGAACACCGGGGAGCTGTTTTTT. Translating it yields CASSPNAGGNTGELFF. The chain recombines TRBV18 with TRBJ2-2, with 7 nucleotides matching TRBD1. There are 16 residues in the CDR3. J was trimmed by 1 base and V by 2 bases; bases with no gene match: 4. Germline loops: CDR1 KGHSH, CDR2 LQKENI.

The chain recombines TRBV15 with TRBJ2-3; no clear D. Trimming removed 0 bases from V and 0 bases from J, with 10 bases in between. Germline values: CDR1 LNHNV, CDR2 YYDKDF (reference sequence). The CDR3 contains 16 residues. The CDR3 DNA is TGTGCCACCAGCAGAGAATCGTCTGTCAGCACAGATACGCAGTATTTT. Translation: CATSRESSVSTDTQYF.

The V gene is TRBV9, the J gene TRBJ2-7; TRBD1 or TRBD2 may be the D gene (5 bases each). V was pared by 0 bases and J by 6 bases, with 16 bases between. Germline CDR1 SGDLS, CDR2 YYNGEE. The CDR3 sequence is 15 residues long. For the CDR3, the DNA is TGTGCCAGCAGCGTAGGGGGGAATCCGACGGTCGAGCAGTACTTC. This gives the protein CASSVGGNPTVEQYF.

V is TRBV15 and J is TRBJ2-1; tentatively, D is TRBD1 (5 bases). Between the trimmed V and J ends, which lost 5 bases and 8 bases, there was a span of 10 bases. The germline V gene encodes CDR1 LNHNV and CDR2 YYDKDF (reference sequence). The CDR3 spans 12 residues. The CDR3 coding sequence is TGTGCCACCAGCCTACCAGGGTATGAGCAGTTCTTC. Translation gives CATSLPGYEQFF.

The V call is TRBV12-2, the J call TRBJ1-1; the D call of TRBD1 is as the table states it, not checked on the DNA. TRBV12-2 is noted as a pseudogene. The CDR3 is made up of 20 amino acids. The DNA for the CDR3 is TGTGCAAGTCGCTTAGATAGAATAAGGCGACAGACCCTAATGAACACTGAAGCTTTCTTT. This gives the protein CASRLDRIRRQTLMNTEAFF.

This chain uses TRBV5-1 with TRBJ2-5; TRBD2 matches at 14 bases. The CDR3 extends over 17 amino acids. Per germline, CDR1 SGHRS and CDR2 YFSETQ. Trimming took 5 bases from V and 5 from J; bases not matched to a gene: 11. This CDR3 reads CASSWGLAGARSETQYF. The DNA for the CDR3 is TGCGCCAGCAGTTGGGGACTAGCGGGAGCCAGGTCCGAGACCCAGTACTTC.

This clone showed up just a few times. The chain employs TRBV15 and TRBJ2-3, with D possibly matching TRBD2 (7 bases). The V gene lost 7 bases and the J gene lost 2 bases, with 16 bases spanning the gap. The CDR3 runs 15 residues. Germline CDR1 LNHNV, CDR2 YYDKDF (reference sequence). The CDR3 is CATKTGGGDTDTQYF. CDR3 DNA sequence: TGTGCCACCAAAACAGGAGGGGGGGACACAGATACGCAGTATTTT.

V gene TRBV19 combines with J gene TRBJ1-2; no firm D call. V gave up 5 bases and J gave up 7 bases, with 20 bases separating them. This CDR3 spans 15 amino acids. Germline values: CDR1 LNHDA, CDR2 SQIVND (reference sequence). The DNA for the CDR3 is TGTGCCAGTAGTTTGGTGTCATCCGCTATCCGTGGCTACACCTTC. It yields the protein CASSLVSSAIRGYTF. Looking up the rest from reference TRBV19 and TRBJ1-2 gives the full variable domain: DGGITQSPKYLFRKEGQNVTLSCEQNLNHDAMYWYRQDPGQGLRLIYYSQIVNDFQKGDIAEGYSVSREKKESFPLTVTSAQKNPTAFYLCASSLVSSAIRGYTFGSGTRLTVV.

The chain is built from TRBV18 and TRBJ1-3; no firm D call. CDR1 KGHSH and CDR2 LQKENI come from the germline V gene. Trimming took 2 bases from V and 0 from J, leaving 8 bases between them. The CDR3 has 15 residues. The CDR3 nucleotides read TGTGCCAGCTCACCAGGTGTCTACTCTGGAAACACCATATATTTT. Translation: CASSPGVYSGNTIYF.

This clone came up a few times. The gene calls are TRBV2 and TRBJ2-1; 10 bases fit TRBD1. V gave up 8 bases and J gave up 7 bases; unmatched junction bases: 8. CDR3 length equals 14 residues. Germline CDR1 SNHLY, CDR2 FYNNEI. In DNA, the CDR3 is TGTGCCAGCGATCGCGACAGGGGGCCAAATGAGCAGTTCTTC. Residues: CASDRDRGPNEQFF.

The chain has TRBV5-4 and TRBJ1-2, with D perhaps matching TRBD1 (5 bases). CDR3 size: 16 residues. Per the germline V gene, CDR1 is SGHNT and CDR2 is YYREEE (reference sequence). V lost 5 bases and J 3 bases, leaving 20 bases between the germline ends. Here the CDR3 reads CASRSGHGANYYGYTF. CDR3 nucleotides: TGTGCCAGCAGGTCCGGACATGGGGCTAATTACTATGGCTACACCTTC.

Only a few counts were recorded for this clone. CDR3 amino acids: CASSNRDRGTEAFF. CDR3 DNA: TGTGCCAGCAGCAACCGGGACAGGGGCACTGAAGCTTTCTTT. The gene calls are TRBV7-2 and TRBJ1-1, with 10 bases aligning to TRBD1. The CDR3 loop spans 14 amino acids. J gave up 4 bases and V 5 bases, and 4 bases lay outside the gene matches. The germline gives CDR1 SGHTA, CDR2 FQGNSA.

The chain has TRBV11-2 and TRBJ2-1; D may be TRBD2 (6 bases). Germline CDR1 reads SGHAT; CDR2 reads FQNNGV. Trimming removed 1 base from V and 7 bases from J, with 11 bases in between. The CDR3 is 14 residues long. The CDR3 loop is CASSLAGVRNEQFF. The CDR3 bases are TGTGCCAGCAGCTTAGCGGGAGTTAGAAATGAGCAGTTCTTC.